These 5 T cell receptor beta chains originate from one sample sequenced in a study of vaccination effects on CD4 cells after COVID-19. Cells that had been cultured for approximately eleven days were the source of isolated CD4+ T cells. The antigens for these receptors are not known. Using immunoSEQ multiplex PCR, the repertoire was profiled, and TCRdb retains in-frame clones only, with some absent. Of some 27,000 clones in the sample, approximately 65% are singletons; the top ten hold under 10%. The material was CD4+ T cells from PBMCs cultured without peptide, obtained before COVID-19 vaccination. These TCRs come from a human donor who received a COVID-19 vaccine.

A few counts support this clone. The chain employs TRBV5-4 and TRBJ1-6; D is unclear. V shed 0 bases and J shed 5 bases, with 6 bases lying between them. The CDR3 has 14 amino acids. Germline CDR1 is SGHNT and CDR2 is YYREEE (reference sequence). The CDR3, as DNA: TGTGCCAGCAGCTTGGATACAGATAATTCACCCCTCCACTTT. Amino acid sequence: CASSLDTDNSPLHF.

The V gene is TRBV7-2, the J gene TRBJ2-7, with a weak D call TRBD1 (6 bases). Trimming stripped 4 bases from V and 7 bases from J, with 11 bases between. The CDR3 spans 12 residues. Germline V gene data show CDR1 as SGHTA and CDR2 as FQGNSA. The CDR3, as DNA: TGTGCCAGCAGCTCGGGACATTTTGAGCAGTACTTC. Its protein product is CASSSGHFEQYF. The complete variable domain, with remaining parts taken from reference TRBV7-2 and TRBJ2-7, reads GAGVSQSPSNKVTEKGKDVELRCDPISGHTALYWYRQSLGQGLEFLIYFQGNSAPDKSGLPSDRFSAERTGGSVSTLTIQRTQQEDSAVYLCASSSGHFEQYFGPGTRLTVT.

This sequence joins TRBV14 and TRBJ1-6, with 7 bases lining up with TRBD1. Germline loops: CDR1 SGHDN, CDR2 FVKESK. The CDR3 length is 17 residues. V was clipped by 2 bases and J by 3 bases; unmatched bases: 7. The CDR3 bases are TGTGCCAGCAGCCAAATTAACAGGGGCCTCTATAATTCACCCCTCCACTTT. Protein product: CASSQINRGLYNSPLHF.

This chain connects TRBV29-1 to TRBJ1-2; a weak D match, TRBD1 (6 bases). Germline lookup yields CDR1 SQVTM and CDR2 ANQGSEA. Trimming took off 7 bases at V and 6 bases at J, with 18 bases between the two ends. The length of the CDR3 is 13 residues. CDR3 in DNA: TGCAGCGCCCGTAGGGGGGGGGCTGATGGCTACACCTTC. Its protein product is CSARRGGADGYTF.

This clone was seen just once. This chain links TRBV5-4 with TRBJ1-3; D is possibly TRBD1 (5 bases). Looked up from germline, CDR1 is SGHNT and CDR2 is YYREEE (reference sequence). The length of the CDR3 is 14 residues. Deletions cut 4 bases from V and 0 bases from J, with 8 bases between. CDR3 amino acids: CASSVDSSGNTIYF. The CDR3 DNA sequence: TGTGCCAGCAGCGTCGACAGCTCTGGAAACACCATATATTTT.